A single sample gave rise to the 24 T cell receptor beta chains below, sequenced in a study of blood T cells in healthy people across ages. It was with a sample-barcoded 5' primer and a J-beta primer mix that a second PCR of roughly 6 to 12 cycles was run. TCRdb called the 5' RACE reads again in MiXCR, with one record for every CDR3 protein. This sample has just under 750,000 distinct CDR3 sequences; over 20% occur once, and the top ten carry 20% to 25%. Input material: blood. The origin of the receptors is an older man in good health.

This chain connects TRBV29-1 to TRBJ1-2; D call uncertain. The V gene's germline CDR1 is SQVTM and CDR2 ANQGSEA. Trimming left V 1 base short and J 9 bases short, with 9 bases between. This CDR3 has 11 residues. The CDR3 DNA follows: TGCAGCGTTGAAGTTTCACGCCGCTACACCTTC. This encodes CSVEVSRRYTF.

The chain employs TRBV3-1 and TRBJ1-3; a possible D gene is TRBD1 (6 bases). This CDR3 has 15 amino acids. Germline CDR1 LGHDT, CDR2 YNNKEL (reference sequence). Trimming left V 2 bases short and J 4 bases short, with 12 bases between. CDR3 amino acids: CASSQNRDTGNTIYF. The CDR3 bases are TGTGCCAGCAGCCAAAACCGGGACACGGGAAACACCATATATTTT.

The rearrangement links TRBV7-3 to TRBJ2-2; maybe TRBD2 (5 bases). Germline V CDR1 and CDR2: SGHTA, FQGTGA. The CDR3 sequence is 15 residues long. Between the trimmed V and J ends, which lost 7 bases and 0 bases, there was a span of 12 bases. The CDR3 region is CASTAGATNTGELFF. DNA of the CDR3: TGTGCCAGCACCGCGGGCGCTACGAACACCGGGGAGCTGTTTTTT.

CDR3 protein: CASSEATGLYEQYF. CDR3 in DNA: TGTGCCAGCAGTGAAGCGACTGGGCTTTACGAGCAGTACTTC. The chain uses TRBV6-1 and TRBJ2-5; D gene ambiguous. Near its end, the DNA agrees better with TRBJ2-7, so the J call may be wrong. CDR1 MNHNS and CDR2 SASEGT come from the germline V gene. The CDR3 has 14 residues.

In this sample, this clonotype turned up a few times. CDR3 sequence (DNA): TGTGCCAGCTCCCCCCGGGACAGGGGGCCCATGAACACTGAAGCTTTCTTT. Amino acids: CASSPRDRGPMNTEAFF. This sequence joins TRBV12-3 or TRBV12-4 and TRBJ1-1; 12 positions match TRBD1. This CDR3 is 17 amino acids long. The V segment lost 8 bases and the J segment 0 bases; nucleotides outside the gene matches: 10.

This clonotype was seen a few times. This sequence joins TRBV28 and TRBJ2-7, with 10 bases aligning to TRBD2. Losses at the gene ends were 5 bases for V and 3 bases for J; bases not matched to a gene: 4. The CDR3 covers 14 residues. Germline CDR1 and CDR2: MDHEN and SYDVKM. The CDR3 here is CASSGTSANYEQYV. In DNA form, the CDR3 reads TGTGCCAGCAGTGGGACTAGCGCTAACTACGAGCAGTACGTC.

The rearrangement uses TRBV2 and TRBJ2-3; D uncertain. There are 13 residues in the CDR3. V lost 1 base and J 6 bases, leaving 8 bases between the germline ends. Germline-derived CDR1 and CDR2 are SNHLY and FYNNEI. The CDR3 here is CASSEVPRDTQYF. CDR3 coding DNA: TGTGCCAGCAGTGAAGTGCCTCGTGATACGCAGTATTTT.

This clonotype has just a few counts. CDR3 coding DNA: TGTGCCAGCAGTAGCACCGGGACCCCCAGGGCCAATGAGCAGTTCTTC. It encodes CASSSTGTPRANEQFF. The V and J genes are TRBV28 and TRBJ2-1; D possibly uses TRBD1 or TRBD2 (5 bases each). V lost 5 bases, J lost 6 bases, and 20 bases lay in between. Germline V CDR1 and CDR2: MDHEN, SYDVKM. The CDR3 covers 16 residues.

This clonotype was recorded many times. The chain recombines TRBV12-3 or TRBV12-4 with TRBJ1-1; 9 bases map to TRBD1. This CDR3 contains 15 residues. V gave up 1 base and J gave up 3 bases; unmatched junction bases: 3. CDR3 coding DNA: TGTGCCAGCAGTTTAGATAGACAGGGGGACACTGAAGCTTTCTTT. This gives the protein CASSLDRQGDTEAFF.

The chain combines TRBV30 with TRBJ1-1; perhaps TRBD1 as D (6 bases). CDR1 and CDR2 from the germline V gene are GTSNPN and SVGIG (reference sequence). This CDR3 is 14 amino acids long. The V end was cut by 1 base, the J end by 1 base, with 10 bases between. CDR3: CAWSAGTKNTEAFF. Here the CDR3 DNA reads TGTGCCTGGAGTGCCGGGACAAAGAACACTGAAGCTTTCTTT.

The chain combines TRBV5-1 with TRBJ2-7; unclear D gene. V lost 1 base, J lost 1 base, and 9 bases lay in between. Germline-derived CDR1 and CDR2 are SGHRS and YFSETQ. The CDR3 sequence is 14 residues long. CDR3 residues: CASSLSSLSYEQYF. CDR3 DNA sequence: TGCGCCAGCAGCTTGAGCAGTTTATCCTACGAGCAGTACTTC.

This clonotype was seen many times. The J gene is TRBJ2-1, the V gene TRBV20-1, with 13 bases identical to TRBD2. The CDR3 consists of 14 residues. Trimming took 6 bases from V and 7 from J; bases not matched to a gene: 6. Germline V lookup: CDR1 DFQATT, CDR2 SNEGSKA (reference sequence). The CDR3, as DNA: TGCAGTGCCTTCACTAGCGGGGGGGCAAATGAGCAGTTCTTC. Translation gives CSAFTSGGANEQFF.

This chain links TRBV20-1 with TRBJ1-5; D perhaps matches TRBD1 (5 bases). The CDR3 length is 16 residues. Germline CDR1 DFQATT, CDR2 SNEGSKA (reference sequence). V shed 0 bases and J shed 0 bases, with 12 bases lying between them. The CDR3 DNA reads TGCAGTGCTAGAGATTCTGCGGGGGGTAGCAATCAGCCCCAGCATTTT. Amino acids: CSARDSAGGSNQPQHF.

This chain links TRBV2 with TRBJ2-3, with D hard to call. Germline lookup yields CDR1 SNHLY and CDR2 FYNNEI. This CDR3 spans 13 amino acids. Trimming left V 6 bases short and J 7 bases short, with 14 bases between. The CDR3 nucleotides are TGTGCCAGCAGGCAGGACGTAGAGCATACGCAGTATTTT. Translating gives CASRQDVEHTQYF.

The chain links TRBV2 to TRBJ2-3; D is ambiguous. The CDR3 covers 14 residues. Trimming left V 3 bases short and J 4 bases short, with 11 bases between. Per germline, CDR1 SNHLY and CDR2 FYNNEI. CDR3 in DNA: TGTGCCAGCAGTGACCGGGTGTTCGCAGATACGCAGTATTTT. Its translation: CASSDRVFADTQYF.

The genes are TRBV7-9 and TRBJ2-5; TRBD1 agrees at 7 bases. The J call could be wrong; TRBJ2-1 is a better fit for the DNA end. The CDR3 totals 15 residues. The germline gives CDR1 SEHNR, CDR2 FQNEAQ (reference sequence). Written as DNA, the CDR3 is TGTGCCAGCAGCCCAACAATGGGACAGCTTCTGGAGCAGTTCTTC. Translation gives CASSPTMGQLLEQFF.

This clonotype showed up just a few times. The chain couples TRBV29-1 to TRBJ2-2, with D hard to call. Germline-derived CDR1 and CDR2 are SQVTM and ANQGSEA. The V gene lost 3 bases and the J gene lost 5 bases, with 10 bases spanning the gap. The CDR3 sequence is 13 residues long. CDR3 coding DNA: TGCAGCGTTGATCCACCCGGTACCGGGGAGCTGTTTTTT. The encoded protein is CSVDPPGTGELFF.

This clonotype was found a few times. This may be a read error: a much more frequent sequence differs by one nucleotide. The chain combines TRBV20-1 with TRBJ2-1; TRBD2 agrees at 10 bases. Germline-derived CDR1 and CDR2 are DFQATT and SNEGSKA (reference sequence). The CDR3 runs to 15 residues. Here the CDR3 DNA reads TGCAGTGCTAAACTAGCGGGGACATCCTACGATGAGCAGTTCTTC. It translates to CSAKLAGTSYDEQFF.

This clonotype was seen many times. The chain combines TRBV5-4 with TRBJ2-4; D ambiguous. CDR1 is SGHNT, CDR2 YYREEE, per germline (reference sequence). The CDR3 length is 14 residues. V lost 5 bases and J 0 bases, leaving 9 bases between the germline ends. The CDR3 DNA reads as TGTGCCAGCAGTCCTCCGGGAGCCAAAAACATTCAGTACTTC. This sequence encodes CASSPPGAKNIQYF.

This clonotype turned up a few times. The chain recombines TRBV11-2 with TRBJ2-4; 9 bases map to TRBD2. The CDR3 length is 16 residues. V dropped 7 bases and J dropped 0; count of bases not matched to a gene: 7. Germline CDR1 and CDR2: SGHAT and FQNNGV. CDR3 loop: CASIRSGGLAKNIQYF. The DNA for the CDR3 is TGTGCCAGCATCCGGAGCGGGGGGTTAGCCAAAAACATTCAGTACTTC.

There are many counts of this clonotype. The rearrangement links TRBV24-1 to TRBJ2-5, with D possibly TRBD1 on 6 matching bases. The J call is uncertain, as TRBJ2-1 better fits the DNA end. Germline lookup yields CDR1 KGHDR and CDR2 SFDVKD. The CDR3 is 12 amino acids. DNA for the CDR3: TGTGCCACCAGTGATGCCAAAGGGGGACAGTTCTTC. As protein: CATSDAKGGQFF.

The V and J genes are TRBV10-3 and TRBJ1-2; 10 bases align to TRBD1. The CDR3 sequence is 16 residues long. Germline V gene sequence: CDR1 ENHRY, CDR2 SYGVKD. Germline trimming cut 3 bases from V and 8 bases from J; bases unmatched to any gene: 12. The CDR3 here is CAISESGQGFLGGYTF. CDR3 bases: TGTGCCATCAGTGAATCGGGACAGGGGTTCTTGGGGGGCTACACCTTC.

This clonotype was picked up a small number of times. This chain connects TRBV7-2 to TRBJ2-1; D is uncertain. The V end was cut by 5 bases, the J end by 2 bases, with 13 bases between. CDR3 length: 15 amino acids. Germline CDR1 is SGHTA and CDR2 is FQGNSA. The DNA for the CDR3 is TGTGCCAGCAGCCCTCATCATGGTCCCTACAATGAGCAGTTCTTC. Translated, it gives CASSPHHGPYNEQFF.

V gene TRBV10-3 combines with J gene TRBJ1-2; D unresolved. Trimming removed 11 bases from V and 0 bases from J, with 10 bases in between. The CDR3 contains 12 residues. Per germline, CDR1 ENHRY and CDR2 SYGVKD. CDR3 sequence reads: CASRNPNYGYTF. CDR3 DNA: TGTGCCTCCAGAAACCCTAACTATGGCTACACCTTC.